This is a list of T cell receptor beta chains from one sample in a study of CD8 T cells in ankylosing spondylitis. Each CDR3 protein is one row after TCRdb ran MiXCR on the 5' RACE reads. The repertoire includes hundreds of thousands of distinct CDR3 sequences, 8.6% of them detected once, and around 7% sits in the top ten. Sequencing was performed on blood, either unsorted or a sorted T cell fraction (not recorded which). These receptors came from a male donor with ankylosing spondylitis or in good health (not recorded which). Both conserved end residues are part of each CDR3. A D gene is named only where the DNA matches it firmly. Some rows mark clone size as missing; the rest say once, few, many or name a class of expanded clone.

many TRBJ1-1 TRBV12-3/TRBV12-4 NA CASSLSVSGLAFF TGTGCCAGCAGTTTAAGCGTGTCAGGCCTGGCTTTCTTT
many TRBJ2-3 TRBV20-1 NA CSAREARTSTDTQYF TGCAGTGCTAGAGAGGCCAGGACTAGCACAGATACGCAGTATTTT
many TRBJ1-2 TRBV20-1 NA CSANPGGRGKGYGYTF TGCAGTGCTAACCCCGGCGGGAGGGGAAAAGGCTATGGCTACACCTTC
many TRBJ1-5 TRBV12-3/TRBV12-4 TRBD1 CASSFSQGAGQPQHF TGTGCCAGCAGTTTTTCGCAGGGGGCCGGTCAGCCCCAGCATTTT
many TRBJ2-7 TRBV7-2 NA CASRIGGFTSDEQYF TGTGCCAGCAGGATCGGGGGCTTCACATCAGACGAGCAGTACTTC
NA TRBJ2-7 TRBV7-2 TRBD1 CASSLPDRKAYEQYF TGTGCCAGCAGCCTACCGGACAGGAAAGCCTACGAGCAGTACTTC
many TRBJ2-1 TRBV20-1 NA CSARDEVGGSYNEQFF TGCAGTGCTAGAGATGAGGTCGGGGGCTCCTACAATGAGCAGTTCTTC
many TRBJ2-1 TRBV15 TRBD2 CATSRDPGLAPNNEQFF TGTGCCACCAGCAGAGATCCGGGACTAGCGCCTAACAATGAGCAGTTCTTC
many TRBJ2-4 TRBV6-9 TRBD2 CASSSQVAGGRAKNIQYF TGTGCCAGCAGTTCCCAAGTAGCGGGAGGACGAGCCAAAAACATTCAGTACTTC
many TRBJ2-7 TRBV7-2 NA CASSLAGIDSYEQYF TGTGCCAGCAGCTTAGCGGGGATTGATTCCTACGAGCAGTACTTC
NA TRBJ2-3 TRBV30 NA CAWSVARWDTQYF TGTGCCTGGAGTGTGGCTAGATGGGATACGCAGTATTTT
few TRBJ1-2 TRBV5-1 NA CASRPTYRSSKGDYGYTF TGCGCCAGCAGGCCCACCTATAGGTCCTCAAAGGGGGACTATGGCTACACCTTC
many TRBJ1-1 TRBV5-1 NA CASSLAIRRVRAEAFF TGCGCCAGCAGCTTGGCAATCCGAAGGGTGAGAGCTGAAGCTTTCTTT
many TRBJ2-3 TRBV4-3 NA CASSQRKDTDTQYF TGCGCCAGCAGCCAGAGAAAAGACACAGATACGCAGTATTTT
NA TRBJ2-5 TRBV7-2 NA CASSSRAQRGETQYF TGTGCCAGCAGCTCCAGGGCTCAACGGGGAGAGACCCAGTACTTC
NA TRBJ2-2 TRBV5-1 NA CASSLGHLGQGYTGELFF TGCGCCAGCAGCTTAGGGCACCTGGGGCAGGGATACACCGGGGAGCTGTTTTTT
many TRBJ1-2 TRBV5-1 TRBD1 CASSLDSTDRGNGYTF TGCGCCAGCAGCTTGGACTCGACGGACAGGGGAAATGGCTACACCTTC
few TRBJ2-6 TRBV5-1 NA CASSWTSGNGANVLTF TGCGCCAGCAGCTGGACCTCAGGGAATGGGGCCAACGTCCTGACTTTC
many TRBJ2-1 TRBV20-1 NA CSASGSWNEQFF TGCAGTGCTAGCGGGAGTTGGAATGAGCAGTTCTTC
many TRBJ1-5 TRBV7-9 NA CASSLAGRDQPQHF TGTGCCAGCAGCTTGGCGGGTCGAGATCAGCCCCAGCATTTT
many TRBJ2-1 TRBV20-1 TRBD1 CSAHKQGAEYNEQFF TGCAGTGCGCACAAACAGGGGGCCGAGTACAATGAGCAGTTCTTC
NA TRBJ2-7 TRBV5-1 TRBD1 CASSPGTGITSYEQYF TGCGCCAGCAGCCCGGGGACAGGCATAACCTCCTACGAGCAGTACTTC
NA TRBJ2-7 TRBV4-2 TRBD2 CASSQELAASGEQYF TGTGCCAGCAGCCAAGAACTAGCGGCGAGTGGCGAGCAGTACTTC
few TRBJ1-2 TRBV7-6 NA CASSHDRNYGYPF TGTGCCAGCAGCCACGACAGAAACTATGGCTACCCCTTC
many TRBJ2-3 TRBV18 NA CASSQLSSTDTQYF TGTGCCAGCTCACAGCTTAGTAGCACAGATACGCAGTATTTT
many TRBJ2-2 TRBV29-1 NA CSLRDAGELFF TGCAGCCTCCGGGACGCCGGGGAGCTGTTTTTT
many TRBJ1-1 TRBV4-3 NA CASSQDPRGTEAFF TGCGCCAGCAGCCAAGATCCGAGGGGCACTGAAGCTTTCTTT
many TRBJ2-7 TRBV7-2 NA CASSARTREYEQYF TGTGCCAGCAGCGCGAGGACTCGGGAGTACGAGCAGTACTTC
many TRBJ1-2 TRBV27 NA CASALGGLGGYTF TGTGCCAGCGCTTTGGGCGGACTCGGTGGCTACACCTTC
few TRBJ2-1 TRBV11-1 NA CASSPLLGGNELTGYNEQFF TGTGCCAGCAGCCCCCTTTTAGGAGGGAACGAACTGACGGGCTACAATGAGCAGTTCTTC
many TRBJ2-3 TRBV9 NA CPQNTQYF TGCCCTCAAAATACGCAGTATTTT
many TRBJ2-7 TRBV20-1 TRBD1 CSASGVGQSYEQYF TGCAGTGCTAGCGGTGTGGGACAGAGCTACGAGCAGTACTTC
many TRBJ1-2 TRBV10-3 TRBD1 CAISSDRVAGYTF TGTGCCATCAGCTCCGACAGGGTAGCTGGCTACACCTTC
many TRBJ2-1 TRBV20-1 NA CSARDLGAGHNEQFF TGCAGTGCTAGAGACCTGGGTGCGGGTCACAATGAGCAGTTCTTC
many TRBJ1-1 TRBV19 NA CASSIESGVPLNTEAFF TGTGCCAGTAGTATAGAATCCGGGGTCCCTTTGAACACTGAAGCTTTCTTT
NA TRBJ2-3 TRBV20-1 NA CSATGGLTDTQYF TGCAGTGCCACGGGGGGCTTAACAGATACGCAGTATTTT
many TRBJ1-2 TRBV5-4 TRBD1 CASSLAEGQDYGYTF TGTGCCAGCAGCTTGGCCGAAGGACAGGACTATGGCTACACCTTC
NA TRBJ2-3 TRBV6-2/TRBV6-3 TRBD2 CASSYESGNTDTQYF TGTGCCAGCAGTTACGAGAGCGGGAATACAGATACGCAGTATTTT
NA TRBJ2-7 TRBV7-2 NA CASSPRGVRSYEQYF TGTGCCAGCAGCCCTCGCGGGGTCCGCTCCTACGAGCAGTACTTC
many TRBJ2-7 TRBV12-3/TRBV12-4 NA CASSLARGADYEQYF TGTGCCAGCAGTTTAGCCCGCGGCGCAGACTACGAGCAGTACTTC
many TRBJ1-1 TRBV29-1 TRBD1 CSVRTGRFTEAFF TGCAGCGTTCGGACAGGGCGATTCACTGAAGCTTTCTTT
NA TRBJ1-1 TRBV5-1 NA CASSLDPQRNTEAFF TGCGCCAGCAGCTTGGATCCCCAGAGGAACACTGAAGCTTTCTTT
NA TRBJ2-5 TRBV12-3/TRBV12-4 NA CASSQRGTQETQYF TGTGCCAGCAGCCAGAGAGGGACTCAAGAGACCCAGTACTTC
many TRBJ1-1 TRBV20-1 NA CSAKRDVGVTEAFF TGCAGTGCTAAAAGGGATGTAGGAGTCACTGAAGCTTTCTTT
many TRBJ2-1 TRBV12-3/TRBV12-4 NA CATGERGPGNEQFF TGTGCCACCGGAGAGCGCGGGCCAGGGAATGAGCAGTTCTTC
few TRBJ1-2 TRBV5-6 NA CASSLAAAGEKDGYTF TGTGCCAGCAGCTTGGCCGCGGCAGGGGAAAAGGATGGCTACACCTTC
many TRBJ2-7 TRBV20-1 TRBD2 CSARSLAESYEQYF TGCAGTGCTAGGAGCCTAGCGGAATCCTACGAGCAGTACTTC
once TRBJ2-1 TRBV19 TRBD2 CASGTSGPYEQFF TGTGCCAGTGGGACTAGCGGACCCTATGAGCAGTTCTTC
many TRBJ2-3 TRBV7-2 NA CASSFRANTDTQYF TGTGCCAGCAGTTTTCGAGCCAACACAGATACGCAGTATTTT
many TRBJ1-1 TRBV9 NA CASSVGPAQEAFF TGTGCCAGCAGCGTTGGGCCGGCTCAAGAAGCTTTCTTT
NA TRBJ2-7 TRBV12-3/TRBV12-4 TRBD2 CASSSGLAAPYEQYF TGTGCCAGCAGCTCCGGACTAGCGGCCCCCTACGAGCAGTACTTC
many TRBJ1-2 TRBV5-1 NA CASSLGSQGISGNYGYTF TGCGCCAGCAGCTTGGGGTCCCAGGGTATTTCGGGGAACTATGGCTACACCTTC
many TRBJ2-7 TRBV19 NA CASSPLGGDSYEQYF TGTGCCAGTAGTCCCCTAGGGGGGGATTCCTACGAGCAGTACTTC